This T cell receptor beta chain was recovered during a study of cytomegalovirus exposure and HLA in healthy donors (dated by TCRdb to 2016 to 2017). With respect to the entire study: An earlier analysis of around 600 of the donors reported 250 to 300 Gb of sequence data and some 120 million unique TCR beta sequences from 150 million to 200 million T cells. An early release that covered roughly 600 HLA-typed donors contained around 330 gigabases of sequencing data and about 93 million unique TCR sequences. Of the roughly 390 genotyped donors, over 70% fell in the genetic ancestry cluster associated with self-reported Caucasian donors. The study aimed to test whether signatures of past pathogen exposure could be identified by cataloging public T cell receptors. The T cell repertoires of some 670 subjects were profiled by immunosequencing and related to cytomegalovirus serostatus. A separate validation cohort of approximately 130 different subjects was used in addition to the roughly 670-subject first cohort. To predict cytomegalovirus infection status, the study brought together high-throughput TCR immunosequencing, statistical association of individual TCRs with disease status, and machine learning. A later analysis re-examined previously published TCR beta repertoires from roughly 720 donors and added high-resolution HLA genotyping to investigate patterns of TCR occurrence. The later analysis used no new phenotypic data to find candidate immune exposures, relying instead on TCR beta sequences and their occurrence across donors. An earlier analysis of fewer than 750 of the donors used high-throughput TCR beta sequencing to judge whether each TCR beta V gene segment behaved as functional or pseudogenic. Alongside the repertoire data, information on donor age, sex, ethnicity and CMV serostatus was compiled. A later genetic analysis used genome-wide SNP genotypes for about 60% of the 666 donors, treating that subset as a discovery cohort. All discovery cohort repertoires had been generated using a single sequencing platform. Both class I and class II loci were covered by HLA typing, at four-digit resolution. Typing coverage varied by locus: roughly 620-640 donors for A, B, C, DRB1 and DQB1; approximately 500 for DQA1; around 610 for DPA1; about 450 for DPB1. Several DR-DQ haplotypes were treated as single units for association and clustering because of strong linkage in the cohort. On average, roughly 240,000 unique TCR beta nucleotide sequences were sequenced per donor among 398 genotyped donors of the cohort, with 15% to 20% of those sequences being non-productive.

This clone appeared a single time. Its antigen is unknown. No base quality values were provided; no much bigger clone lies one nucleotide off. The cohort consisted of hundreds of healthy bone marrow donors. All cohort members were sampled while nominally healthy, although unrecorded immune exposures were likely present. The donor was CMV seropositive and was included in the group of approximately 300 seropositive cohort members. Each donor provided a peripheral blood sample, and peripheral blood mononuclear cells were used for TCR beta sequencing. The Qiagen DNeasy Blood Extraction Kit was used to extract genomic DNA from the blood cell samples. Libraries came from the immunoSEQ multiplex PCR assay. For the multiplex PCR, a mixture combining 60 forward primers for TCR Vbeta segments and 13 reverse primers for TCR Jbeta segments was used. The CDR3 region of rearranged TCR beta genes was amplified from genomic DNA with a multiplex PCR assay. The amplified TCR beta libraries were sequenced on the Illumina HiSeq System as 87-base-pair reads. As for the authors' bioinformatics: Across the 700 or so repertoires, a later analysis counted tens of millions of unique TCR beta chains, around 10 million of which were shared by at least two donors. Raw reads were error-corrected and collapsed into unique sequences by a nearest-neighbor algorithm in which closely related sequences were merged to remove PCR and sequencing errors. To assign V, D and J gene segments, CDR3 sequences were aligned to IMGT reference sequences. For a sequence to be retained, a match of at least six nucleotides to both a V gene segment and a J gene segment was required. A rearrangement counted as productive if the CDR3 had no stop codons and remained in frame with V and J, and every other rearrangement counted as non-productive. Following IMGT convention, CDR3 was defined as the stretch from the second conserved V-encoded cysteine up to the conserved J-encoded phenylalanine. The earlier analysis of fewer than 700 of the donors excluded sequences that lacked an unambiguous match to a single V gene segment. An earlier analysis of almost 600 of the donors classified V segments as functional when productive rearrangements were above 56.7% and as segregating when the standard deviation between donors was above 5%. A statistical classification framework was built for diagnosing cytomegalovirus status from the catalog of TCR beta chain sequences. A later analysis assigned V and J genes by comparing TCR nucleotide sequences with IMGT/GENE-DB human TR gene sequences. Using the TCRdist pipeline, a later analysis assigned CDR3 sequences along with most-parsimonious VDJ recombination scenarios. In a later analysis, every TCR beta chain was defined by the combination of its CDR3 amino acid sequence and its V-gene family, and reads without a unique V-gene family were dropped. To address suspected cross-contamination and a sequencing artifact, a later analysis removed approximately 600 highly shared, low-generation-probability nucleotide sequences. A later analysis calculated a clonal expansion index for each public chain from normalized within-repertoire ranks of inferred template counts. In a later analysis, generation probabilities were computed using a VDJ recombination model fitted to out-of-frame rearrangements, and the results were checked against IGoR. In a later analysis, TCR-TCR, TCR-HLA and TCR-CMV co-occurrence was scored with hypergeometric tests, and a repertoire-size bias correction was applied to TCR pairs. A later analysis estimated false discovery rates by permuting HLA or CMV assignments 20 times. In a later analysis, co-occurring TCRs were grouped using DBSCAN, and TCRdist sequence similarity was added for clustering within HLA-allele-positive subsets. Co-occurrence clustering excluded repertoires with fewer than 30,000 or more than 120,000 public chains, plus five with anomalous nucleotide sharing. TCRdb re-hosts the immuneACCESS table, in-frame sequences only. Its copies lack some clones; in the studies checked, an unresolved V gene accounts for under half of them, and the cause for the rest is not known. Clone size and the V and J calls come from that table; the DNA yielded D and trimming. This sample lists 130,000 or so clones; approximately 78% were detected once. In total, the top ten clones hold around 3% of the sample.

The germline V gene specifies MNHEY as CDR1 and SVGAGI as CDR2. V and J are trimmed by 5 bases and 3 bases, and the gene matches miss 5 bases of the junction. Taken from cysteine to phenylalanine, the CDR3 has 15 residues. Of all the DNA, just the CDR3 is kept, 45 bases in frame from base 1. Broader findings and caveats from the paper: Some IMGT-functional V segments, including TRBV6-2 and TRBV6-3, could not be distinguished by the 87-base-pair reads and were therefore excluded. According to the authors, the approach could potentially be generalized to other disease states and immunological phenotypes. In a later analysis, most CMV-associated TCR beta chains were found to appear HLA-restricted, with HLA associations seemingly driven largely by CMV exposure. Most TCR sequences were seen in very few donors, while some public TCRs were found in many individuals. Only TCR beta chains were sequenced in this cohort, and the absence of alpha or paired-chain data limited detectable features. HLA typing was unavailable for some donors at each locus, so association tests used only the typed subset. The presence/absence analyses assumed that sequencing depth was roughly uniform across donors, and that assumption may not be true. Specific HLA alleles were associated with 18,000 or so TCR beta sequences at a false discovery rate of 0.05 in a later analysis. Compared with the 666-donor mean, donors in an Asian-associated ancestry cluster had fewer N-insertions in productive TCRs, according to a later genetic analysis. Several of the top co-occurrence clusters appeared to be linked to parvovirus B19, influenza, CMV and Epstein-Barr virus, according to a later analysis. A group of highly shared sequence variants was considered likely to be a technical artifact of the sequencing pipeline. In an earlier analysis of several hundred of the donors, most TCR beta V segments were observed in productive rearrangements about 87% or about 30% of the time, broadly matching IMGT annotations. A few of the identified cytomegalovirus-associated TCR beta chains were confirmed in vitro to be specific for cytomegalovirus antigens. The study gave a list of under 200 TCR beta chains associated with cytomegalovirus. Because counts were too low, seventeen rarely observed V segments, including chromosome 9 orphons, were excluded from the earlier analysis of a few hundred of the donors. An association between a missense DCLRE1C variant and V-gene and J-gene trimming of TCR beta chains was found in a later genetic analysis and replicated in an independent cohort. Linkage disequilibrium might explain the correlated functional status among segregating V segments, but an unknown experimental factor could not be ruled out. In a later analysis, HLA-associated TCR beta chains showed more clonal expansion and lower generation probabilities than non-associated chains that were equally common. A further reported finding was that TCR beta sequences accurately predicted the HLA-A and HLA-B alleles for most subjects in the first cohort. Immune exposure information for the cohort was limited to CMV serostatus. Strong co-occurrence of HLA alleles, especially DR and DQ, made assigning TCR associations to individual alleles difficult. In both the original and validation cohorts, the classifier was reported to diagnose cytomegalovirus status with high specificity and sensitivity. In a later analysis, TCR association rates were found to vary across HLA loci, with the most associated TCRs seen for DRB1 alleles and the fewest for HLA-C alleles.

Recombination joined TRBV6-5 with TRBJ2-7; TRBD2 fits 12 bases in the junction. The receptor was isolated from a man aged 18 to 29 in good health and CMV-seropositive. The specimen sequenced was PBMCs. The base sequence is TGTGCCAGCAGTCTAACTAGCGGGAGGAGCTACGAGCAGTACTTC. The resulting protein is CASSLTSGRSYEQYF.